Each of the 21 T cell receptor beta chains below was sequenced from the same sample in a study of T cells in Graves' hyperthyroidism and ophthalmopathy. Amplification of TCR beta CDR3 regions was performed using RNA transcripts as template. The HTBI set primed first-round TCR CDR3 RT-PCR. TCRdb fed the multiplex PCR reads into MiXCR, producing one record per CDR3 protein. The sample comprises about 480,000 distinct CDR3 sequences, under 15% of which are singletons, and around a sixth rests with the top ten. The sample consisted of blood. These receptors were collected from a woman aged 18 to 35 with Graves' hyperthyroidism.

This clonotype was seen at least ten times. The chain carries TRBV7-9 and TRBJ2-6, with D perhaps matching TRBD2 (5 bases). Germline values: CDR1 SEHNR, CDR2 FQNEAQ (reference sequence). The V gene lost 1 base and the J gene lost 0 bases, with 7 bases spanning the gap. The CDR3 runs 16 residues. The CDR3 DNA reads TGTGCCAGCAGCTTAGTAGCGAACTCTGGGGCCAACGTCCTGACTTTC. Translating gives CASSLVANSGANVLTF.

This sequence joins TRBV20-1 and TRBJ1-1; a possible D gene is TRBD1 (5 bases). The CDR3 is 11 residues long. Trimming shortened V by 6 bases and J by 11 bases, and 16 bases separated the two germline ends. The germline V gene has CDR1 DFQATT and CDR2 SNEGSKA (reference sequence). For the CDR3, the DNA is TGCAGTGCCCCTCGCAGGGAGGTCGCTTTCTTT. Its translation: CSAPRREVAFF.

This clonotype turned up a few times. The CDR3 DNA is TGTGCCTGGAGTGTGTCTGAGCAGTTCTTC. It encodes CAWSVSEQFF. The chain joins TRBV30 to TRBJ2-1; unclear D gene. The CDR3 contains 10 residues. CDR1 GTSNPN and CDR2 SVGIG come from the germline V gene (reference sequence). Trimming took 0 bases from V and 9 from J, leaving 3 bases between them.

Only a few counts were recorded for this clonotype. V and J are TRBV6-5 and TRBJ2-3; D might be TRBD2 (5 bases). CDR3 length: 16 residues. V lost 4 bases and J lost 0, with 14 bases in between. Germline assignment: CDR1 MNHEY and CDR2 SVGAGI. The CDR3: CASSFSPDLSTDTQYF. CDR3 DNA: TGTGCCAGCAGTTTCTCACCGGACTTGAGCACAGATACGCAGTATTTT.

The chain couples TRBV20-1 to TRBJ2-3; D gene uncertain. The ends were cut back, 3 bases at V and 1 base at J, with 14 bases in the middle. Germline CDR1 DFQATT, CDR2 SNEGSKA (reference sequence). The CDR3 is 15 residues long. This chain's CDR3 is CSARPRASGTDTQYF. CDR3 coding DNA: TGCAGTGCTAGGCCCCGGGCGTCCGGCACAGATACGCAGTATTTT.

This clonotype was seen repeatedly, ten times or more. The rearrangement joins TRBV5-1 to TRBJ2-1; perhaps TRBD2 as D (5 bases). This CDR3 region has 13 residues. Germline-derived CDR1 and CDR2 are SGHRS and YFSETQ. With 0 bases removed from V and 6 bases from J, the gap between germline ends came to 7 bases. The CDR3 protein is CASSLGRFNEQFF. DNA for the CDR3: TGCGCCAGCAGCTTGGGGAGGTTCAATGAGCAGTTCTTC.

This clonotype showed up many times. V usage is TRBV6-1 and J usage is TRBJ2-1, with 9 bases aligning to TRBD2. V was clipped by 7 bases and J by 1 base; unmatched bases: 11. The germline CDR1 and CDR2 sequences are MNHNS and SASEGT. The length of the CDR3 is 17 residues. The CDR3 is CASTWLAGPVSYNEQFF. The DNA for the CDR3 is TGTGCCAGCACCTGGCTAGCGGGGCCTGTATCCTACAATGAGCAGTTCTTC.

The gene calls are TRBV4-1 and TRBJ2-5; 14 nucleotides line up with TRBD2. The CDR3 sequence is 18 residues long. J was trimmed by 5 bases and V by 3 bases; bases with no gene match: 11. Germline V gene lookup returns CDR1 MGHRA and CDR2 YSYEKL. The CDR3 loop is CASSHPGLAGARRETQYF. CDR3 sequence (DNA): TGCGCCAGCAGCCACCCGGGACTAGCGGGAGCCCGCCGGGAGACCCAGTACTTC.

The chain's CDR3 is CASSSRTGAETQYF. The CDR3 DNA sequence: TGCGCCAGCAGCTCCCGGACAGGGGCAGAGACCCAGTACTTC. This chain joins TRBV5-1 and TRBJ2-5; TRBD1 matches at 9 bases. Germline loops: CDR1 SGHRS, CDR2 YFSETQ. V lost 3 bases, J lost 4 bases, and 4 bases stayed unmatched. CDR3 length equals 14 residues. Drawing the rest from reference TRBV5-1 and TRBJ2-5, the complete variable domain is KAGVTQTPRYLIKTRGQQVTLSCSPISGHRSVSWYQQTPGQGLQFLFEYFSETQRNKGNFPGRFSGRQFSNSRSEMNVSTLELGDSALYLCASSSRTGAETQYFGPGTRLLVL.

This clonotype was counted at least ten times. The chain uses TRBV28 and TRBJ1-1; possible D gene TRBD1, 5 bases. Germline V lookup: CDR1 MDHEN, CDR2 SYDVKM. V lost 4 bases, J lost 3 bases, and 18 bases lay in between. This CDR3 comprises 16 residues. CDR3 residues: CASSSSAGGGDTEAFF. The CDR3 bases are TGTGCCAGCAGTTCCTCGGCGGGGGGGGGGGACACTGAAGCTTTCTTT. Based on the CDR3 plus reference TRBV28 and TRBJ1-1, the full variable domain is DVKVTQSSRYLVKRTGEKVFLECVQDMDHENMFWYRQDPGLGLRLIYFSYDVKMKEKGDIPEGYSVSREKKERFSLILESASTNQTSMYLCASSSSAGGGDTEAFFGQGTRLTVV.

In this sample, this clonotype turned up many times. This CDR3 reads CASSHSGTGGDEQFF. In DNA, the CDR3 is TGTGCCAGCAGCCATTCCGGGACCGGGGGGGATGAGCAGTTCTTC. The genes are TRBV3-1 and TRBJ2-1; 8 bases fit TRBD2. The junction had 9 bases not matched to a gene; V was cut back by 3 bases and J by 8 bases. This CDR3 contains 15 residues. Germline loops: CDR1 LGHDT, CDR2 YNNKEL (reference sequence).

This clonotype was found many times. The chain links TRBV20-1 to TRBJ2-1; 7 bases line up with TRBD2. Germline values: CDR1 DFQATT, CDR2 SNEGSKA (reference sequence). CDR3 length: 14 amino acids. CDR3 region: CSKTRSGKYNEQFF. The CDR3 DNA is TGCAGCAAGACAAGGAGCGGGAAATACAATGAGCAGTTCTTC.

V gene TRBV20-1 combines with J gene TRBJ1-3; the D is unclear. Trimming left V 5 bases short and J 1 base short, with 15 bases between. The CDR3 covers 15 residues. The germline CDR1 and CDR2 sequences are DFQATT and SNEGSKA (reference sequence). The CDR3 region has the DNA TGCAGTGCTTCCCCCAGCCGTCAGTCTGGAAACACCATATATTTT. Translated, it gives CSASPSRQSGNTIYF.

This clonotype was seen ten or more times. CDR3 residues: CASSRGTEYNEQFF. CDR3 coding DNA: TGTGCCAGCAGCCGAGGGACAGAATACAATGAGCAGTTCTTC. The chain carries TRBV7-3 and TRBJ2-1, with TRBD1 matching over 7 bases. The CDR3 sequence is 14 residues long. CDR1 SGHTA and CDR2 FQGTGA come from the germline V gene. With 5 bases clipped from V and 4 bases from J, the junction kept 5 bases outside the gene matches. The entire variable domain, with the rest obtained from reference TRBV7-3 and TRBJ2-1, is as follows: GAGVSQTPSNKVTEKGKYVELRCDPISGHTALYWYRQSLGQGPEFLIYFQGTGAADDSGLPNDRFFAVRPEGSVSTLKIQRTERGDSAVYLCASSRGTEYNEQFFGPGTRLTVL.

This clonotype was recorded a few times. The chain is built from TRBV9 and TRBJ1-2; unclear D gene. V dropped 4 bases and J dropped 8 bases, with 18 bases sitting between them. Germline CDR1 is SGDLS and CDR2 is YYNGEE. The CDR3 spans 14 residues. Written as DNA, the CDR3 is TGTGCCAGCAGCCCCACTCTGAGGTTGGAGGGCTACACCTTC. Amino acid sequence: CASSPTLRLEGYTF.

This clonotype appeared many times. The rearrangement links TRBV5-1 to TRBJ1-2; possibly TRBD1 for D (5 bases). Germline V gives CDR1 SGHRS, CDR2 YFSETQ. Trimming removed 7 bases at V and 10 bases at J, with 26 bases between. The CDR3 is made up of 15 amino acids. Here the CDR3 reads CASGETGSPERNYTF. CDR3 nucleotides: TGCGCCAGCGGTGAAACAGGCTCCCCAGAAAGAAACTACACCTTC.

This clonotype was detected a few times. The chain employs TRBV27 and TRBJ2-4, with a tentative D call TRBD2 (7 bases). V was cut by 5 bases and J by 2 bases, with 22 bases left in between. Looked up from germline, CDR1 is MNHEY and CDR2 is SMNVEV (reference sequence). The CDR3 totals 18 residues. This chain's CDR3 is CASSPWGGEAVSKNIQYF. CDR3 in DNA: TGTGCCAGCAGTCCTTGGGGGGGCGAGGCAGTATCCAAAAACATTCAGTACTTC.

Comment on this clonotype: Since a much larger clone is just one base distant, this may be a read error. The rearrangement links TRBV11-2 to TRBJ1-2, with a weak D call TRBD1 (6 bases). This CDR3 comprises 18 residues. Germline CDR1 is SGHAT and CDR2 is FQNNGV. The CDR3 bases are TGTGCCAGCAGCGCATTTAGGGGGTGGGCACAAGCTAACTCTGGCTACACCTTC. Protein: CASSAFRGWAQANSGYTF.

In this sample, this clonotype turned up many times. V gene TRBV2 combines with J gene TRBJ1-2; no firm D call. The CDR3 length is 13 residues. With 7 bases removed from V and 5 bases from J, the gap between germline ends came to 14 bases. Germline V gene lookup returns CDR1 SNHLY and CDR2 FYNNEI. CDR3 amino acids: CASNPQNTYGYTF. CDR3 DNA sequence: TGTGCCAGCAACCCCCAGAACACTTATGGCTACACCTTC.

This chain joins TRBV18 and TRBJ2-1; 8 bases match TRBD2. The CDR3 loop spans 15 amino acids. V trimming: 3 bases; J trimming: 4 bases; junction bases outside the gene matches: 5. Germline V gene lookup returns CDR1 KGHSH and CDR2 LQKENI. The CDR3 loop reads CASSPGLALYNEQFF. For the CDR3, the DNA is TGTGCCAGCTCACCCGGACTAGCTTTATACAATGAGCAGTTCTTC.

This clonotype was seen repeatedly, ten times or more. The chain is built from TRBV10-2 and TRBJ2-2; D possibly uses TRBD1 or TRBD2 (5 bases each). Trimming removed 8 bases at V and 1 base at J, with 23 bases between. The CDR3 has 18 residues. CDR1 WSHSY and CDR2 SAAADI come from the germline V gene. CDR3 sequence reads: CASHAGGTKFQNTGELFF. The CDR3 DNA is TGCGCCAGCCACGCAGGTGGGACCAAGTTCCAGAACACCGGGGAGCTGTTTTTT.